This TCR beta chain was sequenced during a study of T cells in Graves' hyperthyroidism and ophthalmopathy. This CDR3 has 13 residues. CDR1 is SSHAT and CDR2 is FNYEAQ in the germline V gene (reference sequence). Amplified regions were TCR beta CDR3 sequences from RNA transcripts. The HTBI primer set was used in a first-round RT-PCR of the TCR CDR3. From the multiplex PCR reads, TCRdb called clonotypes with MiXCR, one entry per CDR3 protein. The sample has some 350,000 distinct CDR3 sequences, about 20% seen once; the top ten hold 3.5% to 4%. Researchers barred patients who had uncontrolled infection, other autoimmune disease, pregnancy or lactation. Ten or more counts support this clonotype.

V and J are TRBV7-7 and TRBJ2-2, with unresolved D. The receptor was derived from a woman between 18 and 29 years old with Graves' hyperthyroidism. Sequencing input: blood. CDR3 sequence reads: CASGGSSPGELFF. The CDR3 nucleotides are TGTGCTAGTGGTGGTTCGAGTCCCGGGGAGCTGTTTTTT.